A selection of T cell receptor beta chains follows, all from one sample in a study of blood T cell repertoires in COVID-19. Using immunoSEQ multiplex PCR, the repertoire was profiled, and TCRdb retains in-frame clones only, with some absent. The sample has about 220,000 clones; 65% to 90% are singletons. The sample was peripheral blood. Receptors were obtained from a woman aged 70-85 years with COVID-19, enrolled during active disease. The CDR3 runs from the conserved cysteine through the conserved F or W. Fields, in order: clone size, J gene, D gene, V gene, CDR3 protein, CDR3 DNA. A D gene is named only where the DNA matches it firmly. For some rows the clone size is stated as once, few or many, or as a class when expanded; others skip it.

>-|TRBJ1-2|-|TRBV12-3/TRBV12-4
CASGQNYGYTF
TGTGCCAGCGGACAGAACTATGGCTACACCTTC
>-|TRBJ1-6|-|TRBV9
CASSFQGRDSPLHF
TGTGCCAGCAGCTTCCAGGGGAGAGACTCACCCCTCCACTTT
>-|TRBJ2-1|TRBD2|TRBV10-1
CAPGKTSGRGISSYNEQFF
TGCGCCCCCGGGAAAACTAGCGGGAGGGGAATCAGCTCCTACAATGAGCAGTTCTTC
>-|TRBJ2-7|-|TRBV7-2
CASSLAAGATYEQYF
TGTGCCAGCAGCTTAGCGGCGGGGGCTACCTACGAGCAGTACTTC
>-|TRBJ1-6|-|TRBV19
CASSYQGWQGANSPLHF
TGTGCCAGTAGTTACCAAGGCTGGCAAGGGGCGAATTCACCCCTCCACTTT
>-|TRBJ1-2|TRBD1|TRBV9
CASSVEGQGAYGYTF
TGTGCCAGCAGCGTAGAAGGCCAGGGGGCCTATGGCTACACCTTC
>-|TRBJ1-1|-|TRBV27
CASSLYTAGAGKVGHEAFF
TGTGCCAGCAGTTTATACACCGCAGGAGCCGGGAAGGTCGGCCATGAAGCTTTCTTT
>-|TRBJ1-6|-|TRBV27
CASSSPLIDGANSPLHF
TGTGCCAGCAGTTCACCCCTGATAGACGGAGCAAATTCACCCCTCCACTTT
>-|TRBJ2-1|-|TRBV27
CASSFLDYFGEQFF
TGTGCCAGCAGTTTCCTAGATTACTTCGGTGAGCAGTTCTTC
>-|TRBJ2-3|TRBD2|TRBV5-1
CASSLYSGSTDTQYF
TGCGCCAGCAGCTTGTATAGCGGGAGTACAGATACGCAGTATTTT
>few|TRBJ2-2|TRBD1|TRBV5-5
CASSAARGRVGELFF
TGTGCCAGCAGCGCCGCCAGGGGGCGCGTCGGGGAGCTGTTTTTT
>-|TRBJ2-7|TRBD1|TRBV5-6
CASSFLTGGNYEQYF
TGTGCCAGCAGCTTTTTGACAGGGGGGAACTACGAGCAGTACTTC
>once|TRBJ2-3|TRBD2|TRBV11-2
CASSSSGTLTDTQYF
TGTGCCAGCAGCTCTAGCGGGACGCTCACAGATACGCAGTATTTT
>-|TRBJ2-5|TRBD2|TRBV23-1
CASSHWRGEGPPHQETQYF
TGCGCCAGCAGTCATTGGCGGGGGGAGGGCCCGCCCCACCAAGAGACCCAGTACTTC
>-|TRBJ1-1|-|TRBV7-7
CASSWTANTEAFF
TGTGCTAGCAGCTGGACAGCGAACACTGAAGCTTTCTTT
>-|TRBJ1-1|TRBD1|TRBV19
CASRAQGTGTEAFF
TGTGCCAGTAGGGCACAGGGGACAGGCACTGAAGCTTTCTTT
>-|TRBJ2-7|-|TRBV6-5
CASSRDTPYEQYF
TGTGCCAGCAGCCGTGACACTCCCTACGAGCAGTACTTC
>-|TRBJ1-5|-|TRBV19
CASTLEGTQPQHF
TGTGCCAGTACCCTGGAGGGTACCCAGCCCCAGCATTTT
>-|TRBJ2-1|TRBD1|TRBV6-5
CASSYWQGVNEQFF
TGTGCCAGCAGTTATTGGCAGGGGGTCAATGAGCAGTTCTTC
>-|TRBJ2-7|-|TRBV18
CASSPPLAGAYEQYF
TGTGCCAGCTCACCCCCCCTCGCAGGGGCCTACGAGCAGTACTTC
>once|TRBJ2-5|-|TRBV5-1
CASSAGFQDARKTQYF
TGCGCCAGCAGCGCAGGATTTCAGGATGCCCGCAAGACCCAGTACTTC
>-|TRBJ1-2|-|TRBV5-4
CASSSQGDGYTF
TGTGCCAGCAGCTCGCAAGGGGATGGCTACACCTTC
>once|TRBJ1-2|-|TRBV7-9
CASSLYPTGELTWGYTF
TGTGCCAGCAGCTTATACCCCACCGGGGAGCTGACTTGGGGCTACACCTTC
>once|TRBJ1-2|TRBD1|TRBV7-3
CASSVDRDYGYTF
TGTGCCAGCAGCGTCGACAGGGACTATGGCTACACCTTC
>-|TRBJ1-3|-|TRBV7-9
CASSLGAGGNTIYF
TGTGCCAGCAGCTTAGGTGCCGGTGGAAACACCATATATTTT
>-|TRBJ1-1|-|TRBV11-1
CASSLGGGEPEAFF
TGTGCCAGCAGCTTAGGAGGCGGGGAGCCTGAAGCTTTCTTT
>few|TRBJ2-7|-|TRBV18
CASSKYLTPDGGKMYEQYF
TGTGCCAGCTCCAAATATCTGACACCCGATGGGGGGAAGATGTACGAGCAGTACTTC
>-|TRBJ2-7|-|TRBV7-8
CASSLAQGLYEQYF
TGTGCCAGCAGCTTAGCCCAGGGCCTTTACGAGCAGTACTTC
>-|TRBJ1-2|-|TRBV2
CASSTAGALVGYTF
TGTGCCAGCAGTACGGCAGGCGCCCTTGTGGGCTACACCTTC
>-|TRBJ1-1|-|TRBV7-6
CASSPLRQWNTEAFF
TGTGCCAGCAGCCCCTTGAGGCAATGGAACACTGAAGCTTTCTTT
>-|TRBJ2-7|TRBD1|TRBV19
CASSQTGSSSYEQYF
TGTGCCAGTAGTCAGACAGGGTCAAGCTCCTACGAGCAGTACTTC
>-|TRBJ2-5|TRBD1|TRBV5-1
CASSLGTGSGETQYF
TGCGCCAGCAGTCTGGGGACAGGGAGTGGAGAGACCCAGTACTTC
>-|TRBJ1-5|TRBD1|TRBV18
CASSGTGLGNQPQHF
TGTGCCAGCTCAGGGACAGGGCTAGGCAATCAGCCCCAGCATTTT
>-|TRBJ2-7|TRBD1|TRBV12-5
CASGVVQGANGLYEQYF
TGTGCTAGTGGAGTTGTACAGGGGGCGAATGGTTTGTACGAGCAGTACTTC
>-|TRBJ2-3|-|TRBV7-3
CASSQLEDTQYF
TGTGCCAGCAGCCAATTAGAAGATACGCAGTATTTT
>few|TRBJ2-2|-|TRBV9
CASSADSNTGELFF
TGTGCCAGCAGCGCCGACAGTAACACCGGGGAGCTGTTTTTT
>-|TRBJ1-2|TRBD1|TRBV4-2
CASSQVLPRDRGNYGYTF
TGTGCCAGCAGCCAAGTTTTACCCCGGGACAGGGGGAACTATGGCTACACCTTC
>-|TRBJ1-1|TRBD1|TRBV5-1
CASSLDQRDSMNTEAFF
TGCGCCAGCAGCTTGGACCAGAGGGACAGTATGAACACTGAAGCTTTCTTT
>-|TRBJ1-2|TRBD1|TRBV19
CASSIGQGANGYTF
TGTGCCAGTAGTATAGGACAGGGGGCAAATGGCTACACCTTC
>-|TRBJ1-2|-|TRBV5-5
CASSGGTGNYGYTF
TGTGCCAGCAGCGGCGGGACGGGTAACTATGGCTACACCTTC
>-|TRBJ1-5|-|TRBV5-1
CASSLGVNQPQHF
TGCGCCAGCAGCTTGGGCGTCAATCAGCCCCAGCATTTT
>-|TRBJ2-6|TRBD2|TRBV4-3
CASSQGSPGGPKVLGANVLTF
TGCGCCAGCAGCCAAGGGTCCCCGGGAGGGCCCAAGGTCCTTGGGGCCAACGTCCTGACTTTC
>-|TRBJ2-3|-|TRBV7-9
CASSSKRAASTDTQYF
TGTGCCAGCAGCTCAAAGCGGGCCGCTAGCACAGATACGCAGTATTTT
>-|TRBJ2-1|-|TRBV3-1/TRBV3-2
CASSQPGGSYNEQFF
TGTGCCAGCAGCCAACCCGGGGGCTCCTACAATGAGCAGTTCTTC
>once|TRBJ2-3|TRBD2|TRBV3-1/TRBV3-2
CASSHHEAGGRGGQYF
TGTGCCAGCAGCCATCATGAAGCGGGAGGCCGTGGGGGGCAGTATTTT
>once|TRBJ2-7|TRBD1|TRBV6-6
CASSLSGQGVYEQYF
TGTGCCAGCAGTTTATCCGGGCAGGGGGTGTACGAGCAGTACTTC
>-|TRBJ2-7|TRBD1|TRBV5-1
CASSRQGPGQGIEQYF
TGCGCCAGCAGCAGACAAGGGCCGGGACAGGGAATCGAGCAGTACTTC
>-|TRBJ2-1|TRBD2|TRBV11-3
CASSLYGGATYNEQFF
TGTGCCAGCAGCCTATACGGGGGGGCCACCTACAATGAGCAGTTCTTC
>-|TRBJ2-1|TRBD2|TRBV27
CASSLTSGTYRNEQFF
TGTGCCAGCAGTTTGACTAGCGGGACTTACAGGAATGAGCAGTTCTTC
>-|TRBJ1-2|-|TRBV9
CASSPGHRNNYGYTF
TGTGCCAGCAGCCCCGGCCACAGAAATAACTATGGCTACACCTTC
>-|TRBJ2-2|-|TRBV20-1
CSARSAGELFF
TGCAGTGCTAGATCTGCCGGGGAGCTGTTTTTT
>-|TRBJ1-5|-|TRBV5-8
CASSLAVGVSNQPQHF
TGTGCCAGCAGCTTGGCAGTAGGAGTAAGCAATCAGCCCCAGCATTTT
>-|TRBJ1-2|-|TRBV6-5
CAGKQGSNYGYTF
TGTGCCGGAAAACAGGGATCCAACTATGGCTACACCTTC
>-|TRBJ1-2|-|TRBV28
CASSLSTGVYGYTF
TGTGCCAGCAGTTTATCCACGGGGGTCTATGGCTACACCTTC
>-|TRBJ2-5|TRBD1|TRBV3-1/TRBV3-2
CASSRNSGQQETQYF
TGTGCCAGCAGCCGAAATTCGGGACAGCAAGAGACCCAGTACTTC
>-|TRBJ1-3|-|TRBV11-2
CASSFKGASRNTIYF
TGTGCCAGCAGCTTCAAAGGGGCTTCGAGAAACACCATATATTTT
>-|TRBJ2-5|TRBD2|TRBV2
CASSNGLAGGGETQYF
TGTGCCAGCAGTAACGGACTAGCGGGAGGGGGGGAGACCCAGTACTTC